This T cell receptor beta chain was identified in a study of shared clonotypes between healthy human individuals. Study as a whole: Donor ages ranged 18 to 49 years: two women, three men.

Remarks on this clone: Antigen specificity is unknown.

General observations from the study: In contrast to clonotypes shared by all four donors, non-shared clonotypes had lower generation probabilities. The study found roughly 5% of naive CD4 clonotypes shared across a few donors.

V was clipped by 0 bases and J by 4 bases; unmatched bases: 9. The CDR3 is 16 amino acids. Germline CDR1 is SGDLS and CDR2 is YYNGEE. Profiled with immunoSEQ multiplex PCR; TCRdb holds only in-frame clones, not every one. This table has 1.5 million to 2.5 million clones, around 96% appearing once. Selected positively for CCR7 and CD45RO-negative, naive CD8 cells excluded terminally differentiated effector memory CD45RA+ cells. The healthy adult donors were HIV-negative and reported no recent acute infections or vaccinations. Sequenced material: naive CD8+ T cells sorted from blood. The receptor comes from a man aged 18 to 30 in good health. The V and J genes are TRBV9 and TRBJ2-5; TRBD2 agrees at 7 bases. The CDR3 DNA is TGTGCCAGCAGCGTAGGGGAGCGGGGTCTGGGAGAGACCCAGTACTTC. Translating gives CASSVGERGLGETQYF.